Listed here is a single T cell receptor (beta chain). Its antigen is as yet unknown. These data originate in a study of vaccination effects on CD4 cells after COVID-19. Overall study findings and caveats: After vaccination, at late timepoints, clones induced by infection and by vaccine contracted markedly. Few convalescent patients and no early post-infection timepoints were included in the study.

The method was immunoSEQ multiplex PCR; TCRdb's version includes in-frame clones alone and lacks a portion of them. The data show approximately 24,000 clones, roughly 80% seen once. Expansion with viral peptide pools was applied to antigen-specific CD4+ T cells by the ViraFEST assay prior to sequencing. At the end of about ten days of culture, CD4+ T cells were isolated. Vaccination of participants consisted of two doses of either the BNT162b2 or mRNA-1273 vaccine. Previously uninfected by SARS-CoV-2, the vaccine recipients also showed negative nucleocapsid antibodies. A half-volume exchange with IL-2 medium occurred on days 3 and 7. This TCR came from a human donor who received a COVID-19 vaccine. Sequenced material: CD4+ T cells from PBMCs cultured with HCoV-NL63 spike peptides, taken after COVID-19 vaccination.

CDR3 bases: TGTGCCAGCAGCCTGGTTTCGAACGATCAGTGGGGCTACACCTTC. It translates to CASSLVSNDQWGYTF. This sequence joins TRBV7-9 and TRBJ1-2; D call uncertain. Germline CDR1 and CDR2: SEHNR and FQNEAQ (reference sequence). V was trimmed by 5 bases and J by 8 bases, leaving 21 bases between them. The CDR3 sequence is 15 residues long.